The rows below give T cell receptor beta chains drawn from one sample of a study of human T cells and chemical hapten exposure. TCRdb re-derived calls from the RACE reads in MiXCR, one entry per CDR3 protein. The sample lists some 38,000 distinct CDR3 sequences; approximately 6.3% were seen once. The input for sequencing was whole blood, taken in connection with sensitization to the hapten diphenylcyclopropenone (DPC). The source is a woman between 25 and 40 years old with alopecia areata. Some clones in this sample may be carry-over from other donors' samples. CDR3s include the opening cysteine and the closing phenylalanine or tryptophan. D genes are given only for firm matches. Part of the rows lack a size; the others show once, few, many or a class for expanded clones.

D: .; size: .; J: TRBJ2-1; V: TRBV7-7; DNA: TGTGCTAGCAGCTTGGGGGGGCACAATGAGCAGTTCTTC; CDR3: CASSLGGHNEQFF
D: .; size: .; J: TRBJ1-1; V: TRBV12-3/TRBV12-4; DNA: TGTGCCAGCAGTTTCGCCGGAAGCACTGAAGCTTTCTTT; CDR3: CASSFAGSTEAFF
D: TRBD2; size: .; J: TRBJ2-1; V: TRBV6-1; DNA: TGTGCCAGCAGGAGTGGACTAGCGGGTTACAATGAGCAGTTCTTC; CDR3: CASRSGLAGYNEQFF
D: .; size: many; J: TRBJ1-1; V: TRBV7-8; DNA: TGTGCCAGCAGCTTAAATGCCGAAGCTTTCTTT; CDR3: CASSLNAEAFF
D: .; size: many; J: TRBJ2-1; V: TRBV4-2; DNA: TGTGCCAGCAGCCATGGAGGAGGGAATGAGCAGTTCTTC; CDR3: CASSHGGGNEQFF
D: .; size: many; J: TRBJ2-7; V: TRBV7-8; DNA: TGTGCCAGCAGCTTTGGCATTCAAGGCGAGCAGTACTTC; CDR3: CASSFGIQGEQYF
D: .; size: .; J: TRBJ2-7; V: TRBV27; DNA: TGTGCCAGCAGTCCCCGCCCCACGAGGGAGCAGTACTTC; CDR3: CASSPRPTREQYF
D: .; size: many; J: TRBJ2-3; V: TRBV3-1; DNA: TGTGCCAGCAGCATGTTGGGCACAGATACGCAGTATTTT; CDR3: CASSMLGTDTQYF
D: TRBD2; size: .; J: TRBJ2-7; V: TRBV7-2; DNA: TGTGCCAGCAGCTCAGGCCGACTAGCCACCTACGAGCAGTACTTC; CDR3: CASSSGRLATYEQYF
D: .; size: few; J: TRBJ1-2; V: TRBV4-3; DNA: TGCGCCAGCAGCCAAGATCAGAGGCCTTCCTATGGCTACACCTTC; CDR3: CASSQDQRPSYGYTF
D: .; size: .; J: TRBJ2-5; V: TRBV7-3; DNA: TGTGCCAGCAGCTTAACTATCCAAGAGACCCAGTACTTC; CDR3: CASSLTIQETQYF
D: .; size: many; J: TRBJ2-6; V: TRBV4-1; DNA: TGCGCCAGCAGCCAAGTCAGGGCGGGGGCCAACGTCCTGACTTTC; CDR3: CASSQVRAGANVLTF
D: .; size: many; J: TRBJ2-6; V: TRBV28; DNA: TGTGCCAGCAGTCAGCAGGGCAGGGTCCTGACTTTC; CDR3: CASSQQGRVLTF
D: TRBD1; size: few; J: TRBJ2-2; V: TRBV20-1; DNA: TGCAGTGCTAGATCCGGGACAGGGGGGGTTCGGGAGCTGTTTTTT; CDR3: CSARSGTGGVRELFF
D: .; size: medium-sized; J: TRBJ1-3; V: TRBV7-9; DNA: TGTGCCAGCAGCTTGGAGGCAGGGGCCTCTGGAAACACCATATATTTT; CDR3: CASSLEAGASGNTIYF
D: .; size: .; J: TRBJ2-1; V: TRBV7-9; DNA: TGTGCCAGCAGCCAGGCGCCGGTTAGCAATGAGCAGTTCTTC; CDR3: CASSQAPVSNEQFF
D: .; size: .; J: TRBJ1-1; V: TRBV19; DNA: TGTGCCAGTAGTATAGACGGTGGGAACACTGAAGCTTTCTTT; CDR3: CASSIDGGNTEAFF
D: TRBD1; size: .; J: TRBJ1-2; V: TRBV20-1; DNA: TGCAGTGCTAGAATGCGGGACAGGGGCCTCTCCTCCTATGGCTACACCTTC; CDR3: CSARMRDRGLSSYGYTF
D: TRBD1; size: few; J: TRBJ2-2; V: TRBV12-3/TRBV12-4; DNA: TGTGCCAGCAGTAACCAGGGGGCTGGGCCTGGGTACGGGGAGCTGTTTTTT; CDR3: CASSNQGAGPGYGELFF
D: TRBD2; size: many; J: TRBJ2-1; V: TRBV12-3/TRBV12-4; DNA: TGTGCCAGCAGTTTGGGACTAGCGGGGGTTAATGAGCAGTTCTTC; CDR3: CASSLGLAGVNEQFF
D: TRBD1; size: many; J: TRBJ1-2; V: TRBV6-6; DNA: TGTGCCAGCACTTCTACCCCCGGGGACAGGGAGGATGGCTACACCTTC; CDR3: CASTSTPGDREDGYTF
D: .; size: .; J: TRBJ2-1; V: TRBV4-1; DNA: TGCGCCAGCAGCCAAGAAAATATGAGGGAGCAGTTCTTC; CDR3: CASSQENMREQFF
D: TRBD1; size: .; J: TRBJ1-2; V: TRBV28; DNA: TGTGCCAGTCTAGGGGGCGCGGTCTCTGGATATGGCTACACCTTC; CDR3: CASLGGAVSGYGYTF